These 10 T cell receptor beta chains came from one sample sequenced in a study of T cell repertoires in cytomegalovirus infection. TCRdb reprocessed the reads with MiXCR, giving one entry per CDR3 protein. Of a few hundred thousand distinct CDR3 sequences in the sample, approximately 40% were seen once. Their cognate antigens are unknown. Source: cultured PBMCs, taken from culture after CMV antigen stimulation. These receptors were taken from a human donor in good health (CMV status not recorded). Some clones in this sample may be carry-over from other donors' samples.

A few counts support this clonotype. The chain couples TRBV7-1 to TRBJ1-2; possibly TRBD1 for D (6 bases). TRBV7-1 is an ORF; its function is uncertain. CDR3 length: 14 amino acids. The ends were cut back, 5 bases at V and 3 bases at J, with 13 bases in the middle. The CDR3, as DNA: TGTGCCAGCAGCCAACCCAGGGGAGACTATGGCTACACCTTC. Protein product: CASSQPRGDYGYTF.

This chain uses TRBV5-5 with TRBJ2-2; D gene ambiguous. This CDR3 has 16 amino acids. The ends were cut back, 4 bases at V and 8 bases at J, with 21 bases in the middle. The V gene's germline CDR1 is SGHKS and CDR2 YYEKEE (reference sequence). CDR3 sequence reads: CASSTGGPVGFGELFF. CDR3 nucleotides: TGTGCCAGCAGCACCGGCGGCCCAGTCGGGTTTGGGGAGCTGTTTTTT.

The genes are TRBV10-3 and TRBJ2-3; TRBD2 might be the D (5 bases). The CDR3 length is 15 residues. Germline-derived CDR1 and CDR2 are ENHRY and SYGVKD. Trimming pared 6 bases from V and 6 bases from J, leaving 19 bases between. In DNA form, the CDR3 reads TGTGCCATCAGGGACGAAGGGCGGGTAGGGGATACGCAGTATTTT. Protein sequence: CAIRDEGRVGDTQYF.

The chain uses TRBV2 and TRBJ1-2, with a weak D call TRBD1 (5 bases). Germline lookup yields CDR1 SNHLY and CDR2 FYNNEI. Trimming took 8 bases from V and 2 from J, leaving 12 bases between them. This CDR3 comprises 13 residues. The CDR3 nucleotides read TGTGCCAGCTTCAGGACAAACAACTATGGCTACACCTTC. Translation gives CASFRTNNYGYTF. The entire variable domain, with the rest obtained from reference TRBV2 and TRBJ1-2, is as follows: EPEVTQTPSHQVTQMGQEVILRCVPISNHLYFYWYRQILGQKVEFLVSFYNNEISEKSEIFDDQFSVERPDGSNFTLKIRSTKLEDSAMYFCASFRTNNYGYTFGSGTRLTVV.

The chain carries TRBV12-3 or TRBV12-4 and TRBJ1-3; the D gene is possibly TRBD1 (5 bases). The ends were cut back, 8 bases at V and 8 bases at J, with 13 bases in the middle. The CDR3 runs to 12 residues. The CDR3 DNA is TGTGCCAGCGGCATCGGGGGGGACACCATATATTTT. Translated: CASGIGGDTIYF.

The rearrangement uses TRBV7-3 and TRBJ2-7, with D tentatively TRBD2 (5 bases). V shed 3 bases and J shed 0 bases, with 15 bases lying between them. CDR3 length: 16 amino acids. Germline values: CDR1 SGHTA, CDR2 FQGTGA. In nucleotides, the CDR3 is TGTGCCAGCAGCTTCAACCCCCCGGGAAGCTCCTACGAGCAGTACTTC. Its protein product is CASSFNPPGSSYEQYF.

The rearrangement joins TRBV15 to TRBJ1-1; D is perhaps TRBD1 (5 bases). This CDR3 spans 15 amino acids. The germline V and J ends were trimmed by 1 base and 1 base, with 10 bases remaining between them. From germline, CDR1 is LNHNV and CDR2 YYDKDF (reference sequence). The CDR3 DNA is TGTGCCACCAGCAGAGTCGCCGGGGGGAACACTGAAGCTTTCTTT. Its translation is CATSRVAGGNTEAFF.

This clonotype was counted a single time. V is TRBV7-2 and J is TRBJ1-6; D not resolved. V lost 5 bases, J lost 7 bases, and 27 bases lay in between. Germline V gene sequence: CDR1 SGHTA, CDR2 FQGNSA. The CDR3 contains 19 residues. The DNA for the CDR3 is TGTGCCAGCAGCCTTGACAATGGCCGGGATTATATAGGAAATTCACCCCTCCACTTT. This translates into CASSLDNGRDYIGNSPLHF.

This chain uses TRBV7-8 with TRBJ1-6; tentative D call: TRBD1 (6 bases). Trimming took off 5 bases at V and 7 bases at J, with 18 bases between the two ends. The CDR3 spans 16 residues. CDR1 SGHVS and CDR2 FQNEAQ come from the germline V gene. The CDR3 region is CASSPQNRVWNSPLHF. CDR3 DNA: TGTGCCAGCAGCCCTCAAAACAGGGTGTGGAATTCACCCCTCCACTTT.

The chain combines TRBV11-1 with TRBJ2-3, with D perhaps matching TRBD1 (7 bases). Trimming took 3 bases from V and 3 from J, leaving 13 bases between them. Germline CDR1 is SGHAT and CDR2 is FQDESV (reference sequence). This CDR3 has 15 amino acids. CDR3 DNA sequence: TGTGCCAGCAGCTTTGTCCCAGGGGGGACAGATACGCAGTATTTT. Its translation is CASSFVPGGTDTQYF.